The next 20 T cell receptor beta chains were all read from a single sample in a study of vaccination effects on CD4 cells after COVID-19. Assay: immunoSEQ multiplex PCR; the TCRdb copy retains only in-frame clones and omits some. The table includes 27,000 or so clones, 72% detected once. Viral peptide pool expansion of antigen-specific CD4+ T cells preceded sequencing in the ViraFEST assay. Investigators separated out CD4+ T cells once around nine days of culture had passed. Nobody among the vaccine recipients had prior SARS-CoV-2 infection (nucleocapsid antibodies were negative). These TCRs are of unknown antigen specificity. Sequenced material: CD4+ T cells from PBMCs cultured with SARS-CoV-2 spike peptides, taken before COVID-19 vaccination. The receptors derive from a human donor who received a COVID-19 vaccine.

This chain connects TRBV5-1 to TRBJ2-5, with 12 bases identical to TRBD2. This CDR3 comprises 16 residues. Trimming cost V 4 bases and J 4 bases; bases outside gene matches: 8. CDR1 and CDR2 from the germline V gene are SGHRS and YFSETQ. The CDR3 bases are TGCGCCAGCAGCCCTCCACTAGCGGGGGGTTTAGAGACCCAGTACTTC. It yields the protein CASSPPLAGGLETQYF. Supplemented by reference TRBV5-1 and TRBJ2-5, the full variable domain reads KAGVTQTPRYLIKTRGQQVTLSCSPISGHRSVSWYQQTPGQGLQFLFEYFSETQRNKGNFPGRFSGRQFSNSRSEMNVSTLELGDSALYLCASSPPLAGGLETQYFGPGTRLLVL.

The CDR3 loop is CASSQEASFGLAGLRDTQYF. The CDR3 DNA follows: TGCGCCAGCAGCCAAGAGGCTAGTTTCGGACTAGCGGGCTTAAGAGATACGCAGTATTTT. V is TRBV4-1 and J is TRBJ2-3; 11 bases line up with TRBD2. J was trimmed by 5 bases and V by 0 bases; bases with no gene match: 16. Germline V gene data show CDR1 as MGHRA and CDR2 as YSYEKL. The length of the CDR3 is 20 residues.

CDR3 bases: TGTGCCAGCAGCTTAACAGGGACTGAAGCTTTCTTT. Protein sequence: CASSLTGTEAFF. The genes are TRBV5-8 and TRBJ1-1, with TRBD1 as a possible D gene (6 bases). CDR1 SGHTS and CDR2 YDEGEE come from the germline V gene. This CDR3 contains 12 residues. V lost 2 bases, J lost 5 bases, and 7 bases lay in between.

CDR3 protein: CASSLPPGQGHEQYF. CDR3 in DNA: TGTGCCAGCAGCTTACCCCCGGGACAGGGGCACGAGCAGTACTTC. The chain carries TRBV7-9 and TRBJ2-7, with 10 bases lining up with TRBD1. Germline assignment: CDR1 SEHNR and CDR2 FQNEAQ (reference sequence). CDR3 length: 15 residues. V was pared by 2 bases and J by 5 bases, with 6 bases of the junction left unmatched.

The V gene is TRBV19, the J gene TRBJ1-1; D not certain. This CDR3 contains 13 residues. V was trimmed by 7 bases and J by 0 bases, leaving 9 bases between them. Germline-derived CDR1 and CDR2 are LNHDA and SQIVND (reference sequence). This CDR3 is CASNEGMNTEAFF. CDR3 in DNA: TGTGCCAGTAACGAGGGCATGAACACTGAAGCTTTCTTT.

Only a few counts were recorded for this clone. J is TRBJ1-2 and V is TRBV6-1; 7 nucleotides agree with TRBD1. J lost 7 bases, V lost 2 bases, and 7 bases had no gene match. The CDR3 has 14 residues. Looked up from germline, CDR1 is MNHNS and CDR2 is SASEGT. The CDR3 protein is CASSERWGQRGYTF. In nucleotides, the CDR3 is TGTGCCAGCAGTGAAAGATGGGGACAGCGTGGCTACACCTTC.

The chain couples TRBV4-2 to TRBJ2-3, with a tentative D call TRBD2 (6 bases). Looked up from germline, CDR1 is LGHNA and CDR2 is YNFKEQ. The CDR3 consists of 18 residues. V was shortened by 0 bases and J by 3 bases, with 19 bases between the two germline ends. CDR3 DNA: TGTGCCAGCAGCCAAGATTACCCGCGGCAGCGGGTTACAGATACGCAGTATTTT. This sequence encodes CASSQDYPRQRVTDTQYF.

This chain uses TRBV18 with TRBJ2-1; D possibly corresponds to TRBD2 (6 bases). The CDR3 runs to 17 residues. With 0 bases removed from V and 0 bases from J, the gap between germline ends came to 12 bases. Germline CDR1 reads KGHSH; CDR2 reads LQKENI. This CDR3 reads CASSPPSGASSYNEQFF. The CDR3 nucleotides read TGTGCCAGCTCACCACCGTCGGGAGCTAGCTCCTACAATGAGCAGTTCTTC.

The chain combines TRBV6-5 with TRBJ1-5; D is unresolved. Germline V lookup: CDR1 MNHEY, CDR2 SVGAGI. V shed 2 bases and J shed 3 bases, with 5 bases lying between them. The CDR3 consists of 13 residues. The CDR3 nucleotides are TGTGCCAGCAGTTACATGGCCAATCAGCCCCAGCATTTT. Its protein product is CASSYMANQPQHF.

The chain couples TRBV25-1 to TRBJ2-2; D is ambiguous. Between the trimmed V and J ends, which lost 0 bases and 5 bases, there was a span of 7 bases. From germline, CDR1 is MGHDK and CDR2 SYGVNS. The CDR3 totals 14 residues. CDR3: CASSEYGRTGELFF. CDR3 coding DNA: TGTGCCAGCAGTGAATACGGCAGGACCGGGGAGCTGTTTTTT. Full variable domain (missing parts from reference TRBV25-1 and TRBJ2-2): EADIYQTPRYLVIGTGKKITLECSQTMGHDKMYWYQQDPGMELHLIHYSYGVNSTEKGDLSSESTVSRIRTEHFPLTLESARPSHTSQYLCASSEYGRTGELFFGEGSRLTVL.

The chain links TRBV24-1 to TRBJ2-7; 8 nucleotides align to TRBD2. Germline-derived CDR1 and CDR2 are KGHDR and SFDVKD. Trimming took 8 bases from V and 0 from J; bases not matched to a gene: 2. The CDR3 sequence is 13 residues long. The CDR3 sequence: CATMRGDSYEQYF. The CDR3 DNA is TGTGCCACCATGCGGGGGGACTCCTACGAGCAGTACTTC.

Only a few counts were recorded for this clone. This sequence joins TRBV14 and TRBJ2-3; TRBD2 matches 10 bases. Germline CDR1 and CDR2: SGHDN and FVKESK. V dropped 0 bases and J dropped 7; count of bases not matched to a gene: 10. The CDR3 consists of 17 residues. CDR3 in amino acids: CASSQDLSGGARHTQYF. CDR3 nucleotide sequence: TGTGCCAGCAGCCAAGATCTGAGCGGGGGGGCCAGGCATACGCAGTATTTT.

The chain joins TRBV10-3 to TRBJ2-7; 7 bases align to TRBD2. V was clipped by 0 bases and J by 0 bases; unmatched bases: 11. CDR3 size: 18 residues. Germline V gives CDR1 ENHRY, CDR2 SYGVKD. The CDR3: CAISESVWRETSSYEQYF. The CDR3 region has the DNA TGTGCCATCAGTGAGTCGGTTTGGCGGGAGACCAGCTCCTACGAGCAGTACTTC.

The chain joins TRBV5-6 to TRBJ1-2; a possible D gene is TRBD1 (6 bases). There are 14 residues in the CDR3. Per the germline V gene, CDR1 is SGHDT and CDR2 is YYEEEE. The germline V and J ends were trimmed by 4 bases and 1 base, with 11 bases remaining between them. The CDR3 spells CASSETGHNYGYTF. The CDR3 DNA sequence: TGTGCCAGCAGCGAAACGGGACATAACTATGGCTACACCTTC.

This chain uses TRBV12-2 with TRBJ2-2; the table's D call, TRBD2, has no DNA check behind it. TRBV12-2 is reported as a pseudogene. The CDR3 runs to 13 residues. The CDR3 sequence: CASRLTSAGELFF. The CDR3 nucleotides are TGTGCAAGTCGCCTGACTAGCGCCGGGGAGCTGTTTTTT.

The gene calls are TRBV19 and TRBJ1-1, with D maybe TRBD1 (6 bases). V lost 5 bases to trimming and J lost 1 base, with 17 bases between them. The CDR3 is made up of 16 amino acids. Per germline, CDR1 LNHDA and CDR2 SQIVND (reference sequence). The CDR3: CASSFRQVRSNTEAFF. The CDR3 coding sequence is TGTGCCAGTAGTTTCCGACAGGTTAGATCGAACACTGAAGCTTTCTTT.

The J gene is TRBJ2-3, the V gene TRBV5-1, with D perhaps matching TRBD1 (6 bases). CDR3 size: 17 residues. Trimming removed 0 bases at V and 1 base at J, with 15 bases between. Per the germline V gene, CDR1 is SGHRS and CDR2 is YFSETQ. The CDR3 DNA follows: TGCGCCAGCAGCTTGGATTTAGCGACAGGTGGCACAGATACGCAGTATTTT. Protein product: CASSLDLATGGTDTQYF.

The rearrangement uses TRBV5-1 and TRBJ1-4; tentatively, D is TRBD1 (6 bases). The germline gives CDR1 SGHRS, CDR2 YFSETQ. Trimming shortened V by 4 bases and J by 8 bases, and 21 bases separated the two germline ends. The CDR3 is 16 residues long. CDR3 protein: CASSPTGQGILEKLFF. DNA for the CDR3: TGCGCCAGCAGCCCCACGGGCCAGGGGATCCTCGAAAAACTGTTTTTT.

This clone was seen a few times. The chain has TRBV5-1 and TRBJ1-2, with TRBD1 matching 11 bases. The ends lost 4 bases at V and 4 bases at J; junction bases unmatched: 9. CDR3 length: 16 residues. Germline loops: CDR1 SGHRS, CDR2 YFSETQ. CDR3 nucleotide sequence: TGCGCCAGCAGCGAACCGGGACAGGGGGTCGGCTATGGCTACACCTTC. Amino acid sequence: CASSEPGQGVGYGYTF. The complete variable domain, with remaining parts taken from reference TRBV5-1 and TRBJ1-2, reads KAGVTQTPRYLIKTRGQQVTLSCSPISGHRSVSWYQQTPGQGLQFLFEYFSETQRNKGNFPGRFSGRQFSNSRSEMNVSTLELGDSALYLCASSEPGQGVGYGYTFGSGTRLTVV.

The rearrangement uses TRBV12-3 or TRBV12-4 and TRBJ1-1; D call uncertain. The CDR3 runs 13 residues. The V end lost 3 bases, the J end lost 4 bases, and 9 bases lay between the germline ends. In DNA, the CDR3 is TGTGCCAGCAGTTTCTCCGGGCTCACTGAAGCTTTCTTT. This encodes CASSFSGLTEAFF.